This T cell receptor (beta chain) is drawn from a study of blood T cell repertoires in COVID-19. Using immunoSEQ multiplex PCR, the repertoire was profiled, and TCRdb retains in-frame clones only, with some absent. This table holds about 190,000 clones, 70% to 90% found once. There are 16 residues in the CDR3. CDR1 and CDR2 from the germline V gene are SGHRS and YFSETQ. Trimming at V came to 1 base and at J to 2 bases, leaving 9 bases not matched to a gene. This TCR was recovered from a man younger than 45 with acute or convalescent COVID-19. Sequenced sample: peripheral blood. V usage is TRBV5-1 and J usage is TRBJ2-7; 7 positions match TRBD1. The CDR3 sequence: CASSLSTTGLTYEQYF. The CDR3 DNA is TGCGCCAGCAGCTTGTCTACGACAGGGCTAACCTACGAGCAGTACTTC. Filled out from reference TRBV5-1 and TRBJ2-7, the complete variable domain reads KAGVTQTPRYLIKTRGQQVTLSCSPISGHRSVSWYQQTPGQGLQFLFEYFSETQRNKGNFPGRFSGRQFSNSRSEMNVSTLELGDSALYLCASSLSTTGLTYEQYFGPGTRLTVT.